This is a list of T cell receptor beta chains from one sample in a study of T cells after yellow fever vaccination. One entry per CDR3 protein results from TCRdb running MiXCR on the 5' RACE reads. Of roughly 63,000 distinct CDR3 sequences listed, 6% to 7.5% are singletons. Sequenced here: CD8+ T cells sorted from PBMCs, sampled 15 days after the yellow fever booster vaccination. The receptor set was obtained from a man younger than 40 who received the YFV17D yellow fever vaccine. Both conserved end residues are trimmed from each CDR3.

V	J	CDR3
TRBV5-1	TRBJ2-1	ASSPRTGAHEQF
TRBV2	TRBJ2-7	ASNLRDQPEQY
TRBV27	TRBJ2-7	ASSSLAGLYEQY
TRBV7-9	TRBJ2-1	ASSYALNEQF
TRBV5-1	TRBJ1-1	ASSFTGGGNTEAF
TRBV7-9	TRBJ1-5	ASSQGVLQPQH
TRBV3-1	TRBJ2-7	ASCQALDRASGTSYEQY
TRBV4-1	TRBJ2-4	ASSGGKNIQY
TRBV28	TRBJ2-1	ASSLSSAGSNEQF
TRBV19	TRBJ2-1	ASGAGDNEQF
TRBV5-1	TRBJ2-2	ASSRPDGELF
TRBV20-1	TRBJ2-7	SARDLQGTYEQY
TRBV9	TRBJ1-4	ASSVDSSEKLF
TRBV6-2/TRBV6-3	TRBJ1-2	ASSALAALDHGYT
TRBV13	TRBJ1-1	ASSFRDRGPKTEAF
TRBV11-3	TRBJ2-1	ASSLGDNNEQF
TRBV7-9	TRBJ2-7	ASSPGLAGTSYEQY
TRBV20-1	TRBJ1-2	SARDNDNYGYT
TRBV7-8	TRBJ2-3	ASSLVTAQDTQY
TRBV7-6	TRBJ2-7	ASSLSGSGEQY
TRBV10-3	TRBJ2-5	AISEWGVETQY
TRBV12-3/TRBV12-4	TRBJ2-1	ASSVEGIPWF
TRBV9	TRBJ2-7	ASSVAGSYEQY
TRBV9	TRBJ2-3	ASREGVMTDTQY
TRBV14	TRBJ1-4	ASSQDHAETLNEKLF
TRBV7-6	TRBJ2-1	ASSLGTSGVNEQF
TRBV7-9	TRBJ2-2	ASSLTDRTPGELF
TRBV20-1	TRBJ2-7	SYRDGAYEQY
TRBV11-2	TRBJ2-1	ASSHPGSALSYNEQF
TRBV7-9	TRBJ2-3	ASSFTTGGTDTQY
TRBV9	TRBJ2-1	ASSVGWANEQF
TRBV9	TRBJ2-1	ASSVGNRVNEQF
TRBV27	TRBJ2-7	ASSLSMAGDEQY
TRBV7-9	TRBJ1-6	ASTDSSYNSPLH
TRBV5-5	TRBJ2-3	ASSYNLGLHLTQY
TRBV5-1	TRBJ2-7	ASSLVSGSYEQY
TRBV5-1	TRBJ2-7	ASSATGVEQY
TRBV4-3	TRBJ2-1	ASSQVPLSGQGSF
TRBV4-3	TRBJ2-7	ASSQDASTVYEQY
TRBV7-9	TRBJ2-5	ASSPVGGETQY
TRBV10-3	TRBJ1-1	AISAQSEGDRLAF
TRBV5-8	TRBJ2-7	ASSLVGTGKDYEQY
TRBV6-5	TRBJ2-5	ASSYAGGPGETQY
TRBV6-1	TRBJ2-1	ASSVLSGSSYNEQF
TRBV4-3	TRBJ2-7	ASSQDILAGQY
TRBV6-2/TRBV6-3	TRBJ2-1	ASSYSQHAEF
TRBV7-9	TRBJ2-7	ASCPDATYEQY
TRBV11-2	TRBJ2-7	ASSLRSYEQY
TRBV7-9	TRBJ2-3	ASSLPHSDTQY
TRBV10-3	TRBJ2-2	AISWTGGAGELF
TRBV15	TRBJ2-3	ATGGSGADTQY
TRBV7-9	TRBJ2-5	ASSLAQGSQETQY